This TCR beta chain was identified in a study of T cell responses to AZD1222 COVID-19 vaccine. Study-wide results and caveats: Nearly half of spike-specific TCRs reportedly go after variant regions that carry no mutations. An increase in Spike-specific TCR breadth and depth was observed after two AZD1222 doses.

The CDR3 loop spans 15 amino acids. CDR1 is LGHDT, CDR2 YNNKEL, per germline (reference sequence). Trimming shortened V by 2 bases and J by 3 bases, and 13 bases separated the two germline ends. Here immunoSEQ multiplex PCR was the method, and the copy in TCRdb shows in-frame clones only, minus some. The repertoire holds around 140,000 clones, with around 90% as singletons. This clone was recorded once. Its antigen is not known. The specimen comprised peripheral blood, sampled 28 days after the second AZD1222 dose. The genes are TRBV3-1 (or the pseudogene TRBV3-2) and TRBJ1-1, with a tentative D call TRBD1 (5 bases). This TCR derives from an adult who received the AZD1222 COVID-19 vaccine. The CDR3 nucleotides read TGTGCCAGCAGCCAATTAGGGGCGGGCGACACTGAAGCTTTCTTT. Translating it yields CASSQLGAGDTEAFF.